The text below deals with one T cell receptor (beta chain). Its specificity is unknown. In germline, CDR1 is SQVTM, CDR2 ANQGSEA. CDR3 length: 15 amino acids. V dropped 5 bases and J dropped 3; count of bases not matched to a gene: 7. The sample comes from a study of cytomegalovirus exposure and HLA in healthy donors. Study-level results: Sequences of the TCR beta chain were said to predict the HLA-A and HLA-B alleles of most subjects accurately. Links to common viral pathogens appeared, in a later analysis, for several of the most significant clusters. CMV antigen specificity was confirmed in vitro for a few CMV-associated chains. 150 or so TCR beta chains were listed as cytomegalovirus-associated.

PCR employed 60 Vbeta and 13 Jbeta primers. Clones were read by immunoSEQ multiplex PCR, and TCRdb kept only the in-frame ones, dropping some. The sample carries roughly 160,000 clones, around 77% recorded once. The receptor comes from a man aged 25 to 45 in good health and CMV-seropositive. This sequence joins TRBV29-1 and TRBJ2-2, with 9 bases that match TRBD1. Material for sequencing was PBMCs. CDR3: CSVPPTGGHTGELFF. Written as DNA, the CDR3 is TGCAGCGTTCCTCCGACAGGGGGGCACACCGGGGAGCTGTTTTTT.